This entry lists 22 T cell receptor beta chains sequenced from one sample in a study of blood T cell repertoires in COVID-19. The protocol was immunoSEQ multiplex PCR, while the TCRdb copy is restricted to in-frame clones and leaves out a portion. The sample has 130,000 to 150,000 clones, 70% to 90% seen once; the top ten hold approximately 5%. The material sequenced was peripheral blood. These receptors came from a woman aged 45-65 years with acute or convalescent COVID-19.

Details on this clone: One junction end disagrees with the germline gene, perhaps due to a read error. The rearrangement uses TRBV7-2 and TRBJ2-6; possibly TRBD1 for D (6 bases). The CDR3 totals 15 residues. Germline V gives CDR1 SGHTA, CDR2 FQGNSA. In DNA form, the CDR3 reads TGTGCCAGCAGATTAGGGGGAGCTGGGGCCAACGTCCTGACTTTC. Translated, it gives CASRLGGAGANVLTF.

V and J are TRBV12-3 or TRBV12-4 and TRBJ1-3; TRBD1 might be the D (6 bases). Trimming left V 9 bases short and J 8 bases short, with 8 bases between. The CDR3 has 10 amino acids. CDR3 sequence: CASTGYTIYF. The CDR3, as DNA: TGTGCCAGTACAGGGTACACCATATATTTT.

In this sample, this clone turned up once. The chain combines TRBV5-1 with TRBJ2-3; 8 bases line up with TRBD2. Losses at the gene ends were 4 bases for V and 2 bases for J; bases not matched to a gene: 6. The germline gives CDR1 SGHRS, CDR2 YFSETQ. The CDR3 runs to 15 residues. The CDR3 DNA sequence: TGCGCCAGCAGCCGCTTGCGGGGGGTCACAGATACGCAGTATTTT. Amino acids: CASSRLRGVTDTQYF.

The rearrangement links TRBV18 to TRBJ2-3; D gene unclear. V was trimmed by 3 bases and J by 0 bases, leaving 10 bases between them. Germline V gives CDR1 KGHSH, CDR2 LQKENI. CDR3 size: 15 residues. In DNA, the CDR3 is TGTGCCAGCTCACCGGCTCCAGGTAGCACAGATACGCAGTATTTT. The encoded protein is CASSPAPGSTDTQYF.

The J gene is TRBJ1-2, the V gene TRBV19, with 11 bases identical to TRBD1. The V gene's germline CDR1 is LNHDA and CDR2 SQIVND (reference sequence). This CDR3 has 16 amino acids. J was trimmed by 6 bases and V by 4 bases; bases with no gene match: 10. This chain's CDR3 is CASSTWDRGYSNGYTF. The CDR3 DNA follows: TGTGCCAGTAGTACTTGGGACAGGGGGTATAGTAATGGCTACACCTTC.

This clone came up once. This CDR3 is CASSQSEGFSGNTIYF. The CDR3 nucleotides are TGTGCCAGCTCACAAAGCGAGGGCTTCTCTGGAAACACCATATATTTT. This chain connects TRBV18 to TRBJ1-3; D unresolved. Looked up from germline, CDR1 is KGHSH and CDR2 is LQKENI. This CDR3 is built from 16 residues. V lost 4 bases and J 0 bases, leaving 13 bases between the germline ends. Full variable domain (missing parts from reference TRBV18 and TRBJ1-3): NAGVMQNPRHLVRRRGQEARLRCSPMKGHSHVYWYRQLPEEGLKFMVYLQKENIIDESGMPKERFSAEFPKEGPSILRIQQVVRGDSAAYFCASSQSEGFSGNTIYFGEGSWLTVV.

V and J are TRBV12-3 or TRBV12-4 and TRBJ1-2, with TRBD1 matching over 7 bases. Losses at the gene ends were 7 bases for V and 8 bases for J; bases not matched to a gene: 10. The CDR3 covers 13 residues. Here the CDR3 DNA reads TGTGCCAGCACGAAGGGACAGTTGGCCGGCTACACCTTC. Protein product: CASTKGQLAGYTF.

Here the CDR3 reads CASSQDTSGNTIYF. DNA for the CDR3: TGTGCCAGCAGTCAAGACACCTCTGGAAACACCATATATTTT. The chain joins TRBV2 to TRBJ1-3, with D unresolved. Trimming removed 5 bases from V and 0 bases from J, with 8 bases in between. CDR1 and CDR2 from the germline V gene are SNHLY and FYNNEI. The length of the CDR3 is 14 residues.

V gene TRBV2 combines with J gene TRBJ2-1; 9 nucleotides match TRBD1. CDR3 length: 15 residues. Unmatched junction bases numbered 7, after V lost 4 bases and J lost 6 bases. Germline loops: CDR1 SNHLY, CDR2 FYNNEI. The CDR3 is CASSAGTGMVNEQFF. As DNA, the CDR3 is TGTGCCAGCAGTGCCGGGACAGGGATGGTCAATGAGCAGTTCTTC.

This rearrangement joins TRBV7-2 to TRBJ1-4; 9 bases agree with TRBD1. With 5 bases clipped from V and 7 bases from J, the junction kept 5 bases outside the gene matches. The germline V gene encodes CDR1 SGHTA and CDR2 FQGNSA. The CDR3 has 14 residues. The CDR3 reads CASSPGQGGEKLFF. Written as DNA, the CDR3 is TGTGCCAGCAGCCCGGGACAGGGTGGTGAAAAACTGTTTTTT. Together with reference TRBV7-2 and TRBJ1-4, the CDR3 gives the full variable domain: GAGVSQSPSNKVTEKGKDVELRCDPISGHTALYWYRQSLGQGLEFLIYFQGNSAPDKSGLPSDRFSAERTGGSVSTLTIQRTQQEDSAVYLCASSPGQGGEKLFFGSGTQLSVL.

The gene calls are TRBV12-3 or TRBV12-4 and TRBJ1-3, with D uncertain. V gave up 5 bases and J gave up 4 bases, with 6 bases separating them. CDR3 size: 12 residues. In DNA, the CDR3 is TGTGCCAGCAGTCACGAGGGAAACACCATATATTTT. Amino acid sequence: CASSHEGNTIYF.

The genes are TRBV9 and TRBJ1-5; D may be TRBD1 (6 bases). Trimming shortened V by 4 bases and J by 4 bases, and 15 bases separated the two germline ends. Per the germline V gene, CDR1 is SGDLS and CDR2 is YYNGEE. The CDR3 is 15 amino acids. The CDR3 protein is CASSRTGTYNQPQHF. DNA for the CDR3: TGTGCCAGCAGCCGTACCGGGACATATAATCAGCCCCAGCATTTT.

This clone was seen only a few times. This rearrangement joins TRBV7-8 to TRBJ2-1; 10 bases are a match to TRBD2. V was pared by 5 bases and J by 5 bases, with 3 bases of the junction left unmatched. Per the germline V gene, CDR1 is SGHVS and CDR2 is FQNEAQ. There are 14 residues in the CDR3. The CDR3 DNA reads TGTGCCAGCAGCGAGGGACTAGCGAACAATGAGCAGTTCTTC. Amino acids: CASSEGLANNEQFF.

The gene calls are TRBV3-1 (or the pseudogene TRBV3-2) and TRBJ1-3; unclear D gene. The ends were cut back, 6 bases at V and 4 bases at J, with 10 bases in the middle. The CDR3 contains 13 residues. Germline CDR1 reads LGHDT; CDR2 reads YNNKEL (reference sequence). Here the CDR3 DNA reads TGTGCCAGCAGTCTCGTTCCCGGAAACACCATATATTTT. Amino acids: CASSLVPGNTIYF.

The V and J genes are TRBV11-2 and TRBJ1-1; 8 bases are a match to TRBD1. V shed 6 bases, J shed 4 bases, and the junction held 10 bases outside the gene matches. The germline V gene has CDR1 SGHAT and CDR2 FQNNGV. CDR3 size: 15 residues. The CDR3 nucleotides are TGTGCCAGCAGTTCAGGGGGCCGCGGGACCACTGAAGCTTTCTTT. Translated: CASSSGGRGTTEAFF.

The V gene is TRBV9, the J gene TRBJ1-3; no clear D. The germline CDR1 and CDR2 sequences are SGDLS and YYNGEE. The CDR3 consists of 15 residues. V gave up 0 bases and J gave up 5 bases, with 12 bases separating them. CDR3 in DNA: TGTGCCAGCAGCGTAGACGGCATCGACAGAAACACCATATATTTT. It specifies CASSVDGIDRNTIYF. Using reference TRBV9 and TRBJ1-3 for the parts outside the CDR3, the full variable domain is DSGVTQTPKHLITATGQRVTLRCSPRSGDLSVYWYQQSLDQGLQFLIQYYNGEERAKGNILERFSAQQFPDLHSELNLSSLELGDSALYFCASSVDGIDRNTIYFGEGSWLTVV.

This rearrangement joins TRBV10-3 to TRBJ2-1; 8 bases agree with TRBD2. The CDR3 consists of 14 residues. Germline V gives CDR1 ENHRY, CDR2 SYGVKD. Trimming removed 6 bases from V and 6 bases from J; junction bases left unmatched: 7. CDR3 loop: CAIRNSGEGNEQFF. The CDR3 DNA sequence: TGTGCCATCAGGAATAGCGGGGAGGGCAATGAGCAGTTCTTC.

This clone has just one count. The chain combines TRBV6-2 or TRBV6-3 with TRBJ1-2; D is perhaps TRBD1 (6 bases). V was clipped by 6 bases and J by 7 bases, with 12 bases between them. The CDR3 is 12 residues long. Germline lookup yields CDR1 MNHEY and CDR2 SVGEGT. The CDR3 DNA reads as TGTGCCAGCAGCAACAGGGTACTTGGCTACACCTTC. Translation: CASSNRVLGYTF.

V is TRBV28 and J is TRBJ1-2; TRBD1 might be the D (5 bases). Germline V lookup: CDR1 MDHEN, CDR2 SYDVKM. The CDR3 contains 13 residues. Trimming removed 2 bases from V and 4 bases from J, with 8 bases in between. As DNA, the CDR3 is TGTGCCAGCAGTTTAAGGGGCAGCTATGGCTACACCTTC. Its protein is CASSLRGSYGYTF.

CDR3 bases: TGTGCCTGGAGTGAACAGTTTTATAATCAGCCCCAGCATTTT. This translates into CAWSEQFYNQPQHF. This chain connects TRBV30 to TRBJ1-5; D unresolved. Trimming removed 1 base at V and 4 bases at J, with 11 bases between. CDR3 length: 14 residues. From germline, CDR1 is GTSNPN and CDR2 SVGIG (reference sequence). Together with reference TRBV30 and TRBJ1-5, the CDR3 gives the full variable domain: SQTIHQWPATLVQPVGSPLSLECTVEGTSNPNLYWYRQAAGRGLQLLFYSVGIGQISSEVPQNLSASRPQDRQFILSSKKLLLSDSGFYLCAWSEQFYNQPQHFGDGTRLSIL.

This rearrangement joins TRBV4-3 to TRBJ1-2; D is unresolved. The CDR3 is 13 residues long. With 1 base removed from V and 14 bases from J, the gap between germline ends came to 17 bases. Germline V CDR1 and CDR2: LGHNA, YSLEER. CDR3 residues: CASSQVGGNEGTF. For the CDR3, the DNA is TGCGCCAGCAGCCAAGTGGGCGGGAACGAAGGTACCTTC.

This clone turned up a few times. The V call is TRBV7-2, the J call TRBJ1-1; D might be TRBD1 (5 bases). Germline assignment: CDR1 SGHTA and CDR2 FQGNSA. This CDR3 region has 17 residues. V lost 2 bases to trimming and J lost 2 bases, with 18 bases between them. CDR3 protein: CASSLSTGAGQNTEAFF. The CDR3 nucleotides read TGTGCCAGCAGCTTATCTACTGGGGCAGGGCAAAACACTGAAGCTTTCTTT. The whole variable domain, remainder taken from reference TRBV7-2 and TRBJ1-1, is GAGVSQSPSNKVTEKGKDVELRCDPISGHTALYWYRQSLGQGLEFLIYFQGNSAPDKSGLPSDRFSAERTGGSVSTLTIQRTQQEDSAVYLCASSLSTGAGQNTEAFFGQGTRLTVV.